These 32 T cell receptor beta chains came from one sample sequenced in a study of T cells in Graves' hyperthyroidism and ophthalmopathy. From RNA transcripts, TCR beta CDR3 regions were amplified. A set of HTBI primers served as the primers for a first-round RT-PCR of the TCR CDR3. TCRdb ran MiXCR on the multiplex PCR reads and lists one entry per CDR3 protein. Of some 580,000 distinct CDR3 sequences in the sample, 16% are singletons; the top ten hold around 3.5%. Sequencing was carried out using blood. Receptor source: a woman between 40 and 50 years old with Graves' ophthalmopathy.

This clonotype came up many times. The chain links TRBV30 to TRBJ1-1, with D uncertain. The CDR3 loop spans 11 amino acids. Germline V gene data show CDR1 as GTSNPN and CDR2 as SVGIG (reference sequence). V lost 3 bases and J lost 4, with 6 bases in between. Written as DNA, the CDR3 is TGTGCCTGGAGAATTGGCACTGAAGCTTTCTTT. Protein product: CAWRIGTEAFF.

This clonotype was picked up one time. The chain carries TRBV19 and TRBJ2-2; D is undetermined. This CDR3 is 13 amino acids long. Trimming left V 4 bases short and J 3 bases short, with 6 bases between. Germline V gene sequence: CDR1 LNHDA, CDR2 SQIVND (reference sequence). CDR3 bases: TGTGCCAGTAGTACCATACACACCGGGGAGCTGTTTTTT. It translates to CASSTIHTGELFF.

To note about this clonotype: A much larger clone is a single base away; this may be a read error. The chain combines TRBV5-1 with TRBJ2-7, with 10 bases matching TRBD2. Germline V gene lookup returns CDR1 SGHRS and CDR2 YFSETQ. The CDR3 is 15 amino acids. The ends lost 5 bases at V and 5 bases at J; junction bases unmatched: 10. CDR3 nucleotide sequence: TGCGCCAGCAGGACGGGTAGCGGGAGGCAGAACGAGCAGTACTTC. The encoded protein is CASRTGSGRQNEQYF. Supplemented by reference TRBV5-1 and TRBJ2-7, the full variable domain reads KAGVTQTPRYLIKTRGQQVTLSCSPISGHRSVSWYQQTPGQGLQFLFEYFSETQRNKGNFPGRFSGRQFSNSRSEMNVSTLELGDSALYLCASRTGSGRQNEQYFGPGTRLTVT.

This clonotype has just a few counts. The CDR3: CASSLSTGFNEKLFF. Written as DNA, the CDR3 is TGTGCCAGTAGCCTATCTACAGGGTTTAATGAAAAACTGTTTTTT. The chain couples TRBV19 to TRBJ1-4; possibly TRBD1 for D (6 bases). Looked up from germline, CDR1 is LNHDA and CDR2 is SQIVND (reference sequence). Trimming cost V 6 bases and J 4 bases, with 15 bases left between them. CDR3 length equals 15 residues.

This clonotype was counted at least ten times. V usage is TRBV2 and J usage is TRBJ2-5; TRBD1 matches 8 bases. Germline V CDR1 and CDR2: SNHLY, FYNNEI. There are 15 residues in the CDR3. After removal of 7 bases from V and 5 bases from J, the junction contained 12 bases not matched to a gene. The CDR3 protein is CASNHGQGGTETQYF. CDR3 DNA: TGTGCCAGCAACCACGGACAGGGCGGGACGGAGACCCAGTACTTC. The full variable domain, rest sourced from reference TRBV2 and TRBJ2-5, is EPEVTQTPSHQVTQMGQEVILRCVPISNHLYFYWYRQILGQKVEFLVSFYNNEISEKSEIFDDQFSVERPDGSNFTLKIRSTKLEDSAMYFCASNHGQGGTETQYFGPGTRLLVL.

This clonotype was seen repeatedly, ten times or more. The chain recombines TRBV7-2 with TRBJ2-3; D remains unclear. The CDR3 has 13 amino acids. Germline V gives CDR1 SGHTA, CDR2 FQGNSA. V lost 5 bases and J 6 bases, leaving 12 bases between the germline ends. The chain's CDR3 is CASSPPVMDTQYF. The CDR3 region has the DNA TGTGCCAGCAGCCCCCCGGTCATGGATACGCAGTATTTT.

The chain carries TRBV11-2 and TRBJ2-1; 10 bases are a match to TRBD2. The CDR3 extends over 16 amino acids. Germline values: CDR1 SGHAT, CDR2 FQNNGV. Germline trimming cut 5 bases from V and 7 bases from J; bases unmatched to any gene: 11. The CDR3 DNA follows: TGTGCCAGCAGCCCAACACGTAGCGGGGGGAATAATGAGCAGTTCTTC. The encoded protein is CASSPTRSGGNNEQFF.

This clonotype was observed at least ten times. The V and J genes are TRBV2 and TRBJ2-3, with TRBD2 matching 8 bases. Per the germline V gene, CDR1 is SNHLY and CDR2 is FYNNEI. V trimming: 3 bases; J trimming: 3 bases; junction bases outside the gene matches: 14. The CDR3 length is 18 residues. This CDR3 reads CASSDMGLAGLVTDTQYF. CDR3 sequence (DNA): TGTGCCAGCAGTGATATGGGGTTAGCGGGACTTGTGACAGATACGCAGTATTTT.

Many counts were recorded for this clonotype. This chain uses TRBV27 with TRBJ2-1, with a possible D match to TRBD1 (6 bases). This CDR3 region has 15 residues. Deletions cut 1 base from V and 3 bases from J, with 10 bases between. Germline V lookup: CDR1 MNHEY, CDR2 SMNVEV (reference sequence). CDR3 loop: CASSLLVGGYNEQFF. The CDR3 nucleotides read TGTGCCAGCAGTTTATTGGTAGGGGGCTACAATGAGCAGTTCTTC.

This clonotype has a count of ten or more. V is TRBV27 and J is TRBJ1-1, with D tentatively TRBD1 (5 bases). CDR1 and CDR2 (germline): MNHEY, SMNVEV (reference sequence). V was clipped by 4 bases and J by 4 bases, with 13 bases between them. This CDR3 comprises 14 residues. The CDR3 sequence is CASSSPTDSTEAFF. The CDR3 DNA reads TGTGCCAGCAGTTCCCCGACCGACAGCACTGAAGCTTTCTTT.

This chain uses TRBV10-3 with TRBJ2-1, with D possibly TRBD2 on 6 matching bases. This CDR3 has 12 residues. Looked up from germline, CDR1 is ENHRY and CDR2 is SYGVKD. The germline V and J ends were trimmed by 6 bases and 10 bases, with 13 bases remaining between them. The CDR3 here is CAIRGPGEEQFF. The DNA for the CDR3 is TGTGCCATCAGAGGTCCGGGGGAAGAGCAGTTCTTC.

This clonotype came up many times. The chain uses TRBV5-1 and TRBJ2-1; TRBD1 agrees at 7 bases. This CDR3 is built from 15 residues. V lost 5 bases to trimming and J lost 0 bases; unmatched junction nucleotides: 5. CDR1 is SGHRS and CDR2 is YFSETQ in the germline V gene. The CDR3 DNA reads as TGCGCCAGCAGACCAACAGGGGTCTCCTACAATGAGCAGTTCTTC. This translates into CASRPTGVSYNEQFF.

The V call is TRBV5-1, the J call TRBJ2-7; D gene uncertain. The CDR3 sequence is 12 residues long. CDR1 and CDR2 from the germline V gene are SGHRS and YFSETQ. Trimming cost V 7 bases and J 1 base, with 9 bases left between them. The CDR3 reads CASGLSSYEQYF. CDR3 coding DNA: TGCGCCAGCGGCCTCTCATCCTACGAGCAGTACTTC.

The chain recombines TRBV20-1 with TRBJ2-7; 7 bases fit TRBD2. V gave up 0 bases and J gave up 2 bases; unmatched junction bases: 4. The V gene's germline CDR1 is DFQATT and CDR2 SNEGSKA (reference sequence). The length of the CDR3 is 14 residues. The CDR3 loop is CSAREGREPYEQYF. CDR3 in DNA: TGCAGTGCTAGAGAGGGGAGGGAACCCTACGAGCAGTACTTC.

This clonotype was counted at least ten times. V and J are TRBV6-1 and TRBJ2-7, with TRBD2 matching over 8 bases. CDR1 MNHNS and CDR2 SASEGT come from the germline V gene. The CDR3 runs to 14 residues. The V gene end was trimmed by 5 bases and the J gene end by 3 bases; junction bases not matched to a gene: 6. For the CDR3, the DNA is TGTGCCAGCAGTAGGACTAGCAGAGTCTACGAGCAGTACTTC. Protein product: CASSRTSRVYEQYF.

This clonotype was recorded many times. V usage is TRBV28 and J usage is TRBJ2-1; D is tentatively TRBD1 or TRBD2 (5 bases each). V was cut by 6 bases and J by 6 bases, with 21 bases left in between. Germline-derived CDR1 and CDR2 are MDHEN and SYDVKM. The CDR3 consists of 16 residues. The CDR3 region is CASSTPVVGGFNEQFF. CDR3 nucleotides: TGTGCCAGCAGCACACCAGTGGTTGGGGGATTCAATGAGCAGTTCTTC.

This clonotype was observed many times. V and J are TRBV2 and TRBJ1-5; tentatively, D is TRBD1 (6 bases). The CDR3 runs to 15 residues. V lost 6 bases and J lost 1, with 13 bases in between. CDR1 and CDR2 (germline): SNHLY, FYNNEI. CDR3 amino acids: CASSPQGFSNQPQHF. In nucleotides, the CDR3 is TGTGCCAGCAGCCCACAGGGTTTCAGCAATCAGCCCCAGCATTTT.

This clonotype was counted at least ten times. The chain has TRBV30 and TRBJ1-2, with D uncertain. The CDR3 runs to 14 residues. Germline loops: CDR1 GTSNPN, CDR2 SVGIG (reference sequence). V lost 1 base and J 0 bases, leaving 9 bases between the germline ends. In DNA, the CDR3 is TGTGCCTGGAGTGCAGGATCAGCTAACTATGGCTACACCTTC. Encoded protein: CAWSAGSANYGYTF.

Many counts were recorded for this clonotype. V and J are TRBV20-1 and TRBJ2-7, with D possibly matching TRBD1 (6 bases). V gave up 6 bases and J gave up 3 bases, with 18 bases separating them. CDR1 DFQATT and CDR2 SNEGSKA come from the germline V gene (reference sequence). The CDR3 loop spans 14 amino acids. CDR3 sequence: CSALPQGQIYEQYF. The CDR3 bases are TGCAGTGCCTTACCCCAGGGGCAAATCTACGAGCAGTACTTC.

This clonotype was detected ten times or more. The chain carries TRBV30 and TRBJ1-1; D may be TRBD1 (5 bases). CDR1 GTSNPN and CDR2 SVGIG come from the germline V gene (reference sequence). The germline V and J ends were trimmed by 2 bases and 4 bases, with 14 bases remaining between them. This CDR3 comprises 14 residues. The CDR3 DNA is TGTGCCTGGAGTTCACAGGTTCGTGGCACTGAAGCTTTCTTT. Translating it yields CAWSSQVRGTEAFF.

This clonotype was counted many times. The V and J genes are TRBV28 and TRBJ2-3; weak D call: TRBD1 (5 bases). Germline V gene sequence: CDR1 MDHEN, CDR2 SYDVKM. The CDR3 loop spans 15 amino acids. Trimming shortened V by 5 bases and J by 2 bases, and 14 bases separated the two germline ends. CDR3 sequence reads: CASSPSTGYTDTQYF. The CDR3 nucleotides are TGTGCCAGCAGTCCCTCAACAGGATACACAGATACGCAGTATTTT.

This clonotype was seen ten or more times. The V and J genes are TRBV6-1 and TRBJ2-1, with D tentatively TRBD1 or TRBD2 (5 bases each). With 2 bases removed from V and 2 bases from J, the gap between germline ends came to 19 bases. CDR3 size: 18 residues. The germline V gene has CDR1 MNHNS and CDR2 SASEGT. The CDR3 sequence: CASSERDQVVGPYNEQFF. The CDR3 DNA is TGTGCCAGCAGTGAAAGGGACCAAGTTGTGGGCCCCTACAATGAGCAGTTCTTC.

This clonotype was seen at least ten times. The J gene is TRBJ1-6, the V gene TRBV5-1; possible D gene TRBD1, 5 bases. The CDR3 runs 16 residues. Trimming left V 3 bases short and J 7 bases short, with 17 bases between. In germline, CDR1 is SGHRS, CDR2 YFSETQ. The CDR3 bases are TGCGCCAGCAGCTACAGAGGGACGTTGGAAAATTCACCCCTCCACTTT. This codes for CASSYRGTLENSPLHF.

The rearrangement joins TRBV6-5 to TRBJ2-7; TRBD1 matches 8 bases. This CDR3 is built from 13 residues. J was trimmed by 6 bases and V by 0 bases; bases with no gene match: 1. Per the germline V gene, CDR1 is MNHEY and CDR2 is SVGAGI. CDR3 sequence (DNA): TGTGCCAGCAGTTACTCGACAGGGGTCGAGCAGTACTTC. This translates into CASSYSTGVEQYF.

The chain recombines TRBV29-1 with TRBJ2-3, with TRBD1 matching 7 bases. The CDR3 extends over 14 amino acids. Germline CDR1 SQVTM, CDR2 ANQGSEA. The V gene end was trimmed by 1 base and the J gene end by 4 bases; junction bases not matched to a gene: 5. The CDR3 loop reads CSVEGGGAPDTQYF. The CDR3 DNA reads TGCAGCGTTGAAGGAGGGGGCGCCCCAGATACGCAGTATTTT.

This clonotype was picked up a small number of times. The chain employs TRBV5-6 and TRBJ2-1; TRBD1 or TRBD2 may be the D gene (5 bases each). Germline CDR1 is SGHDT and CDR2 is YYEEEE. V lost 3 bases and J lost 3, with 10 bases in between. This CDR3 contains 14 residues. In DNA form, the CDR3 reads TGTGCCAGCAGCTCGGGACCGCACTACAATGAGCAGTTCTTC. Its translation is CASSSGPHYNEQFF.

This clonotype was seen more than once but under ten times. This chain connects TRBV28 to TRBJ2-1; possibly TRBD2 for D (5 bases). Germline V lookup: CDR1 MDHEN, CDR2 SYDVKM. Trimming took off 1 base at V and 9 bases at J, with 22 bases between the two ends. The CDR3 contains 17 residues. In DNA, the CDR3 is TGTGCCAGCAGTTTATACCCCGGCAGGACTTACCCCGGTGAGCAGTTCTTC. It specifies CASSLYPGRTYPGEQFF.

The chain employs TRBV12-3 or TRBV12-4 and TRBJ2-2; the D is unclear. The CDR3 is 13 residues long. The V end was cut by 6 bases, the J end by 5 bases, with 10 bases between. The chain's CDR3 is CASRTMSTGELFF. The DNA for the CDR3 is TGTGCCAGCAGGACAATGTCTACCGGGGAGCTGTTTTTT.

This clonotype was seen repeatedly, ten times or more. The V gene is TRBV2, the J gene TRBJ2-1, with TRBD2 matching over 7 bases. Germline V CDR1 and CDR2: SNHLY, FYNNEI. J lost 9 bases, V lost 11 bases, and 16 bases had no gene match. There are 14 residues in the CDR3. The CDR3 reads CAGDAAGVGGEQFF. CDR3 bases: TGTGCCGGAGACGCGGCGGGAGTGGGGGGTGAGCAGTTCTTC.

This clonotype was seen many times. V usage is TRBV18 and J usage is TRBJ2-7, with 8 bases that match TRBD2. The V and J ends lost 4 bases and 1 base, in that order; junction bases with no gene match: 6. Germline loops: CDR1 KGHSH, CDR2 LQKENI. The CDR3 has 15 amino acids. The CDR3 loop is CASSQTSGGSYEQYF. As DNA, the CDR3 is TGTGCCAGCTCACAAACTAGCGGAGGGTCCTACGAGCAGTACTTC. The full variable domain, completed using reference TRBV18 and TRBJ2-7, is NAGVMQNPRHLVRRRGQEARLRCSPMKGHSHVYWYRQLPEEGLKFMVYLQKENIIDESGMPKERFSAEFPKEGPSILRIQQVVRGDSAAYFCASSQTSGGSYEQYFGPGTRLTVT.

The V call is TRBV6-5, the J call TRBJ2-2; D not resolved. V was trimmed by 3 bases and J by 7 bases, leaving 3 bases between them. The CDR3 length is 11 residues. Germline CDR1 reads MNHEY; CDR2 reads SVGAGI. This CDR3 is CASSYVGELFF. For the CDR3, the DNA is TGTGCCAGCAGTTATGTCGGGGAGCTGTTTTTT.

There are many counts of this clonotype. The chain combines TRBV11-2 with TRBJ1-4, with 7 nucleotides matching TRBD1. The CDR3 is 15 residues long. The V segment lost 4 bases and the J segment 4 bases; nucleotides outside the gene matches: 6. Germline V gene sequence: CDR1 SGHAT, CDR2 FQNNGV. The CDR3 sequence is CASSYYRGFNEKLFF. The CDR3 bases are TGTGCCAGCAGCTATTACAGGGGCTTTAATGAAAAACTGTTTTTT.